This T cell receptor beta chain was sequenced in a study of graft-versus-host responses after intestinal transplantation. Study in general: Each recipient received a multivisceral, liver-intestinal, or isolated intestinal graft. Recipients uniformly received anti-thymocyte globulin induction, followed by tacrolimus and steroids for about three years.

This clone came up a few times. Its antigen is undetermined. TCRdb keeps only in-frame clones here, not all; method: immunoSEQ multiplex PCR. The sample lists more than 90,000 clones, just under 95% occurring once. Regarding the study as a whole: The authors found GvH clones in recipient marrow, some appearing first in ileum or blood. Circulating GvH clone levels at their peak were associated with HvG declines (early post-transplant).

V was shortened by 5 bases and J by 7 bases, with 9 bases between the two germline ends. The CDR3 has 12 residues. From germline, CDR1 is MNHEY and CDR2 SVGAGI. This clonotype was sampled from a human donor who was the organ donor for an intestinal transplant. The chain links TRBV6-5 to TRBJ2-1, with D uncertain. Sequencing used unstimulated CD8+ T cells sorted from spleen or lymph node cells, obtained before transplant. The CDR3 spells CASSDRLNEQFF. CDR3 nucleotides: TGTGCCAGCAGTGACCGGCTGAATGAGCAGTTCTTC.